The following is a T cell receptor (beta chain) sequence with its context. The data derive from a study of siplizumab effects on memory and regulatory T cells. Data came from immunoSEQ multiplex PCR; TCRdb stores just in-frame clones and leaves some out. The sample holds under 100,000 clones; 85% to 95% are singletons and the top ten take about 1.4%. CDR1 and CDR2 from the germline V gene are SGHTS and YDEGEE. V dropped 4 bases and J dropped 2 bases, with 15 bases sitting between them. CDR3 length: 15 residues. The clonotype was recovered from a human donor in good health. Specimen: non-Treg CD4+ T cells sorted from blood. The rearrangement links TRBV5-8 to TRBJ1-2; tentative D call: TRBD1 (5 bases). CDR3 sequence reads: CASSPPGRGNYGYTF. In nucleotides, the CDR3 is TGTGCCAGCAGCCCCCCGGGGCGGGGGAACTATGGCTACACCTTC. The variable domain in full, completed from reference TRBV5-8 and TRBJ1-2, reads EAGVTQSPTHLIKTRGQQATLRCSPISGHTSVYWYQQALGLGLQFLLWYDEGEERNRGNFPPRFSGRQFPNYSSELNVNALELEDSALYLCASSPPGRGNYGYTFGSGTRLTVV.